This T cell receptor beta chain was documented in a study of T cell responses to AZD1222 COVID-19 vaccine. Method: immunoSEQ multiplex PCR; TCRdb's copy keeps in-frame clones and lacks some. The profile shows roughly 140,000 clones, around 90% of them singletons. Whole-study findings and limits: Within unmutated variant regions lay the reported targets of nearly half of spike-specific TCRs. It was only after the peak T cell response that any repertoires were sampled. Compared with day 0, the breadth and depth of the Spike-specific TCR repertoire rose significantly after two doses of AZD1222. Mapped onto spike, vaccine-associated CD4 TCRs spanned it and were dominant at 160-218 and 743-854.

About this clone: The antigen is undetermined.

Germline V lookup: CDR1 LNHDA, CDR2 SQIVND (reference sequence). The CDR3 loop spans 11 amino acids. The ends were cut back, 8 bases at V and 2 bases at J, with 4 bases in the middle. V is TRBV19 and J is TRBJ1-5, with unresolved D. The source material was peripheral blood, sampled 28 days after the second AZD1222 dose. This receptor was taken from an adult who received the AZD1222 COVID-19 vaccine. The CDR3 DNA sequence: TGTGCCAGTGGAGGCAATCAGCCCCAGCATTTT. Its translation: CASGGNQPQHF.